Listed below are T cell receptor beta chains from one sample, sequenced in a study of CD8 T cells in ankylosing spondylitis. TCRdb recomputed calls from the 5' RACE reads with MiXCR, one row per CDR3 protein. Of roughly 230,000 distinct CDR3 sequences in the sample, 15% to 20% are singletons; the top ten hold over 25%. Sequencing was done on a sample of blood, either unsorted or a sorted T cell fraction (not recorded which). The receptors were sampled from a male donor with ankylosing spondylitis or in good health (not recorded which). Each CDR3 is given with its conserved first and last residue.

cdr3_aa: CASSYSKATGELFF; v_call: TRBV6-5; j_call: TRBJ2-2
cdr3_aa: CAIKAGVDGEQFF; v_call: TRBV10-3; j_call: TRBJ2-1
cdr3_aa: CSARLEATRSREQFF; v_call: TRBV20-1; j_call: TRBJ2-1
cdr3_aa: CSARLTPGQGSYEQYF; v_call: TRBV20-1; j_call: TRBJ2-7
cdr3_aa: CASSSAGLETQYF; v_call: TRBV12-3/TRBV12-4; j_call: TRBJ2-5
cdr3_aa: CASSFVQGDTGELFF; v_call: TRBV12-3/TRBV12-4; j_call: TRBJ2-2
cdr3_aa: CAITATGAGTEAFF; v_call: TRBV10-3; j_call: TRBJ1-1
cdr3_aa: CASSSSTDGHEQYF; v_call: TRBV7-9; j_call: TRBJ2-7
cdr3_aa: CASSLGEDYF; v_call: TRBV11-2; j_call: TRBJ2-7
cdr3_aa: CASSQDLGLPFTDTQYF; v_call: TRBV4-1; j_call: TRBJ2-3
cdr3_aa: CASSLVGGGVRTGYTF; v_call: TRBV5-6; j_call: TRBJ1-2
cdr3_aa: CASRAGVANTGELFF; v_call: TRBV5-1; j_call: TRBJ2-2
cdr3_aa: CAVGGTGRGSGELFF; v_call: TRBV12-3/TRBV12-4; j_call: TRBJ2-2
cdr3_aa: CASSSIAVENTDTQYF; v_call: TRBV7-3; j_call: TRBJ2-3
cdr3_aa: CASSKGTSGSRAHEQYF; v_call: TRBV7-9; j_call: TRBJ2-7
cdr3_aa: CAWSPAGTSEQFF; v_call: TRBV30; j_call: TRBJ2-1
cdr3_aa: CASSVDFRTQTGELFF; v_call: TRBV9; j_call: TRBJ2-2
cdr3_aa: CASSFGEENTEAFF; v_call: TRBV12-3/TRBV12-4; j_call: TRBJ1-1
cdr3_aa: CASSRVSGGLQETQYF; v_call: TRBV12-3/TRBV12-4; j_call: TRBJ2-5
cdr3_aa: CASLPGLAGGPPDTQYF; v_call: TRBV12-5; j_call: TRBJ2-3
cdr3_aa: CASSLSASPYGYTF; v_call: TRBV27; j_call: TRBJ1-2
cdr3_aa: CASSEPPGYEYNEQFF; v_call: TRBV9; j_call: TRBJ2-1
cdr3_aa: CSVEDLRGDEQFF; v_call: TRBV29-1; j_call: TRBJ2-1
cdr3_aa: CASSQDRGVNEQFF; v_call: TRBV4-2; j_call: TRBJ2-1
cdr3_aa: CSVERQNQETQYF; v_call: TRBV29-1; j_call: TRBJ2-5
cdr3_aa: CSAREGNTEAFF; v_call: TRBV20-1; j_call: TRBJ1-1
cdr3_aa: CSVLLTAYEQYF; v_call: TRBV29-1; j_call: TRBJ2-7
cdr3_aa: CASSYLPGPTADTQYF; v_call: TRBV6-2/TRBV6-3; j_call: TRBJ2-3
cdr3_aa: CASSSETGTLDTGELFF; v_call: TRBV6-5; j_call: TRBJ2-2
cdr3_aa: CAIRDLDDTGELFF; v_call: TRBV10-3; j_call: TRBJ2-2
cdr3_aa: CSARRGGSSYNEQFF; v_call: TRBV20-1; j_call: TRBJ2-1
cdr3_aa: CSAQGASSPGELFF; v_call: TRBV29-1; j_call: TRBJ2-2
cdr3_aa: CASSLSGEEETQYF; v_call: TRBV7-3; j_call: TRBJ2-5